This entry is about one T cell receptor beta chain. Antigen specificity is unknown. V was trimmed by 6 bases and J by 1 base, leaving 8 bases between them. The CDR3 contains 13 residues. CDR1 is MNHEY, CDR2 SVGAGI, per germline. This sample was included in a study of T cell responses to AZD1222 COVID-19 vaccine. As for the study in general: Second-dose schedules of about 4 or about 12 weeks were combined. Broader study findings: Repertoires were collected only later (after the peak T cell response had occurred). The CD4 TCRs associated with vaccination extended across spike and predominated at 160-218 and 743-854. Of the AZD1222 recipients, only five to seven were seropositive at baseline.

Produced via immunoSEQ multiplex PCR; TCRdb's table is partial and in-frame only. The table records some 130,000 clones, about 88% of them present only once. V gene TRBV6-5 combines with J gene TRBJ2-3; tentative D call: TRBD1 (6 bases). The material was peripheral blood, obtained on day 0 of AZD1222 vaccination. The TCR originated in an adult in good health. The CDR3 DNA sequence: TGTGCCAGCAGGTACAGGGGCACAGATACGCAGTATTTT. It codes for CASRYRGTDTQYF.